This T cell receptor (beta chain) was captured in a study of cytomegalovirus exposure and HLA in healthy donors. Vbeta (60) and Jbeta (13) primers were used in the PCR. Generated by immunoSEQ multiplex PCR, the TCRdb table keeps only in-frame clones and is missing some. The sample records roughly 180,000 clones, 70% to 80% being singletons. The V gene's germline CDR1 is MDHEN and CDR2 SYDVKM. Trimming left V 4 bases short and J 4 bases short, with 19 bases between. This CDR3 region has 16 residues. J is TRBJ1-2 and V is TRBV28; D is unclear. The specimen sequenced was PBMCs. The TCR originated in a man aged 18-30 years in good health and CMV-seronegative. The CDR3 here is CASSSPFFESVYGYTF. The CDR3 region has the DNA TGTGCCAGCAGTTCCCCTTTTTTTGAGAGCGTCTATGGCTACACCTTC.